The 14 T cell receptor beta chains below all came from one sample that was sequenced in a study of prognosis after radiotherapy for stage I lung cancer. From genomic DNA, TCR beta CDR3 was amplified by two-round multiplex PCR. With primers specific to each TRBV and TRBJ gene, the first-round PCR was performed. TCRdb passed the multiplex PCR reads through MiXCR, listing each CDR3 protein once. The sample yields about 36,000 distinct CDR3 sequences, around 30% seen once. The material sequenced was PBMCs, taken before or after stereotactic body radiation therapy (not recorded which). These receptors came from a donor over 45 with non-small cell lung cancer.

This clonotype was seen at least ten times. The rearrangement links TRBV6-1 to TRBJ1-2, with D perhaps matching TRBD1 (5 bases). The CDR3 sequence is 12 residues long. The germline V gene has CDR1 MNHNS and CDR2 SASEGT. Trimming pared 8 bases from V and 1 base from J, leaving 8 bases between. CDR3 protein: CASGAVNYGYTF. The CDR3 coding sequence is TGTGCCAGCGGGGCAGTTAACTATGGCTACACCTTC.

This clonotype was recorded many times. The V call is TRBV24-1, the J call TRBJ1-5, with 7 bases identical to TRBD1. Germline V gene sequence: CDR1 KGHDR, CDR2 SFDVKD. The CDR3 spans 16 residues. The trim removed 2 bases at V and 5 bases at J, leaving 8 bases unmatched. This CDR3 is CATSDSRQGVHQPQHF. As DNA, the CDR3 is TGTGCCACCAGTGATTCTAGGCAGGGGGTACATCAGCCCCAGCATTTT.

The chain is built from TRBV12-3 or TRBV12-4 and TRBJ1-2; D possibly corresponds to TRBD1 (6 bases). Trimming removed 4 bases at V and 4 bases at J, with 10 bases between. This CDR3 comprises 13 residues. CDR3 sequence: CASSWGQGYGYTF. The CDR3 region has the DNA TGTGCCAGCAGTTGGGGGCAAGGCTATGGCTACACCTTC.

The CDR3 loop reads CASSFRVDEQYF. Here the CDR3 DNA reads TGTGCCAGCAGCTTCAGGGTTGACGAGCAGTACTTC. The chain links TRBV11-2 to TRBJ2-7, with a possible D match to TRBD1 (5 bases). The CDR3 length is 12 residues. CDR1 and CDR2 (germline): SGHAT, FQNNGV. Deletions cut 3 bases from V and 5 bases from J, with 8 bases between.

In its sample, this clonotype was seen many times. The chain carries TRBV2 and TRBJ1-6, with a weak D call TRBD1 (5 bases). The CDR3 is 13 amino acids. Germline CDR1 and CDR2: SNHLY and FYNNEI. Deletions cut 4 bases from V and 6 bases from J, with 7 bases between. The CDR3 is CASSGDVNSPLHF. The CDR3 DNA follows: TGTGCCAGCAGTGGGGACGTTAATTCACCCCTCCACTTT.

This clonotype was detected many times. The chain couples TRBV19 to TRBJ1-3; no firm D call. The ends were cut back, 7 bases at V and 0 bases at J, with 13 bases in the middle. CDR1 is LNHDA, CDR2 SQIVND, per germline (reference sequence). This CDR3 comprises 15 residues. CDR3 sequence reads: CASTLGRLSGNTIYF. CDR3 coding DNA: TGTGCCAGTACATTGGGCAGACTCTCTGGAAACACCATATATTTT. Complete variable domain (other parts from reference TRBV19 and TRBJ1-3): DGGITQSPKYLFRKEGQNVTLSCEQNLNHDAMYWYRQDPGQGLRLIYYSQIVNDFQKGDIAEGYSVSREKKESFPLTVTSAQKNPTAFYLCASTLGRLSGNTIYFGEGSWLTVV.

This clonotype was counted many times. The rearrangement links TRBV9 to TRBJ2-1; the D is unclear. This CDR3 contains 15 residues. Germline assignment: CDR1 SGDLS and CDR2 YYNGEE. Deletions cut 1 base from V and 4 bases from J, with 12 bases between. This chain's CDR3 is CASSVRHANYNEQFF. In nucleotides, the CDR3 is TGTGCCAGCAGCGTACGTCATGCAAATTACAATGAGCAGTTCTTC.

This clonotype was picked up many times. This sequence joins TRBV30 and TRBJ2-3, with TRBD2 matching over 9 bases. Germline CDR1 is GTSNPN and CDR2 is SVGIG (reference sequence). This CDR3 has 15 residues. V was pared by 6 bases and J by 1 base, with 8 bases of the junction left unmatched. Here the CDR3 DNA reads TGTGCCTGTTTTGGGGCTAGCGGGGGCACAGATACGCAGTATTTT. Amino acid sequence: CACFGASGGTDTQYF.

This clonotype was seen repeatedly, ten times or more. The CDR3 region has the DNA TGTGCCAGCAGCCCCCCGCGGGGGGACAGCAATCAGCCCCAGCATTTT. Translation: CASSPPRGDSNQPQHF. The rearrangement uses TRBV28 and TRBJ1-5; tentatively, D is TRBD1 (5 bases). The CDR3 consists of 16 residues. The germline V and J ends were trimmed by 6 bases and 1 base, with 16 bases remaining between them. From germline, CDR1 is MDHEN and CDR2 SYDVKM.

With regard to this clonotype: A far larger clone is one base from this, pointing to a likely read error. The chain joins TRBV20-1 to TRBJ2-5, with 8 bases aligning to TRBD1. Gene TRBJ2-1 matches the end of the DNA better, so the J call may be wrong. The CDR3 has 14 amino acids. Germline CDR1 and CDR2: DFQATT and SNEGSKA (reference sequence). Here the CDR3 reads CSARETGDNNEQFF. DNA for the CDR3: TGCAGTGCTAGAGAGACAGGGGACAACAATGAGCAGTTCTTC.

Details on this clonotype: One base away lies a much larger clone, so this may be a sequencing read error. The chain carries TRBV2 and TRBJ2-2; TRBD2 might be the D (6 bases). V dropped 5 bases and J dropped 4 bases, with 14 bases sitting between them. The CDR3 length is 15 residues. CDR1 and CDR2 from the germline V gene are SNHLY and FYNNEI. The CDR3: CASSIAAAATGELFF. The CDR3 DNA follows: TGTGCCAGCAGTATAGCGGCAGCCGCCACCGGGGAGCTGTTTTTT.

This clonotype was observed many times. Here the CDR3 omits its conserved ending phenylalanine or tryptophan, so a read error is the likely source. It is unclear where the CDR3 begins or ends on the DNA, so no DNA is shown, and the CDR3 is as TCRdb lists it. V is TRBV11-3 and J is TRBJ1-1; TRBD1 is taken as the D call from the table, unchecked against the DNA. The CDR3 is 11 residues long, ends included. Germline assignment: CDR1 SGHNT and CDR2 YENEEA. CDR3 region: CASNLNRDRAS.

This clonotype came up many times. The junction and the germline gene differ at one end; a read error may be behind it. DNA for the CDR3: TGTGCCAGCAGCGAAGACAGGGACACTGAAGCTTTCTTT. Protein: CASSEDRDTEAFF. The chain recombines TRBV3-1 with TRBJ1-1; 7 bases are shared with TRBD1. The CDR3 is 13 residues long. Germline-derived CDR1 and CDR2 are LGHDT and YNNKEL (reference sequence).

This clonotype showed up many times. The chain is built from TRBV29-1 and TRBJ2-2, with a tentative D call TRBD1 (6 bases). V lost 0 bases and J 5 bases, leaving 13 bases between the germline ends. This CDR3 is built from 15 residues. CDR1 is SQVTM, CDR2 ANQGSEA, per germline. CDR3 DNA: TGCAGCGTTGAAGATGAAGGGACAAGGACCGGGGAGCTGTTTTTT. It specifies CSVEDEGTRTGELFF.